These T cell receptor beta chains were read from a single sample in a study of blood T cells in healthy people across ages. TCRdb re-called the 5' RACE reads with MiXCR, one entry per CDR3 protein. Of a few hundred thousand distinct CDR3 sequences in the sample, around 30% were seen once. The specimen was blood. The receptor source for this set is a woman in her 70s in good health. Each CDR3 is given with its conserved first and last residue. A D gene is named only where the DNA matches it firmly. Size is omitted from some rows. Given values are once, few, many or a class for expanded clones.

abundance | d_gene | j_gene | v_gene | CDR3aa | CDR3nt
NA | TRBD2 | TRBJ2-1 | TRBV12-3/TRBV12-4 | CASNQAGGSSYNEQFF | TGTGCCAGCAACCAAGCGGGAGGGAGCTCCTACAATGAGCAGTTCTTC
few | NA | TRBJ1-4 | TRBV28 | CASSRRGANEKLFF | TGTGCCAGCAGCCGAAGGGGAGCTAATGAAAAACTGTTTTTT
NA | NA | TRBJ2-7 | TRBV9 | CASSVAQGSAYEQYF | TGTGCCAGCAGCGTAGCACAGGGTAGCGCCTACGAGCAGTACTTC
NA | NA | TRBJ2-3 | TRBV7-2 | CASTKWLHTQYF | TGTGCCAGCACCAAATGGCTACATACGCAGTATTTT
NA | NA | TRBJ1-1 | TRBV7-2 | CASSVVQGRSAFF | TGTGCCAGCAGCGTGGTGCAGGGTCGATCGGCTTTCTTT
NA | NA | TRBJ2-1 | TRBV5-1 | CASSPREAIDEQFF | TGCGCCAGCAGCCCCCGGGAAGCGATCGATGAGCAGTTCTTC
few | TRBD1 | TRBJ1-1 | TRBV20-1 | CSARESGGQVIEAFF | TGCAGTGCTAGAGAGTCGGGAGGACAGGTAATTGAAGCTTTCTTT
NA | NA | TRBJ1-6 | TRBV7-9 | CASRTGLLSPLHF | TGTGCCAGCAGGACAGGCCTCCTTTCACCCCTCCACTTT
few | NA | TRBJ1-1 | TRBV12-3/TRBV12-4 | CASSLTLGTEAFF | TGTGCCAGCAGTTTAACCTTGGGCACTGAAGCTTTCTTT
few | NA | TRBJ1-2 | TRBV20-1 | CSAAGVGYTF | TGCAGTGCCGCAGGTGTGGGCTACACCTTC
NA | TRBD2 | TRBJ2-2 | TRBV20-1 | CSARRLAGAPDTGELFF | TGCAGTGCTAGGAGGCTAGCGGGAGCGCCGGACACCGGGGAGCTGTTTTTT
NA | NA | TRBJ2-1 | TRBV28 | CASSFQWLATSYNEKFF | TGTGCCAGCAGTTTCCAATGGCTAGCGACCTCCTACAATGAGAAGTTCTTC
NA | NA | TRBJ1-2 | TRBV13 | CASSLIRGNYGYTF | TGTGCCAGCAGCTTAATTAGGGGAAACTATGGCTACACCTTC
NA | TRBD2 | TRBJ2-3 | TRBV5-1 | CASSPGGNTQYF | TGCGCCAGCAGCCCGGGAGGGAATACGCAGTATTTT
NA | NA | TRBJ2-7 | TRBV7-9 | CASSLAGTPSIYEQYF | TGTGCCAGCAGCTTAGCAGGGACTCCTTCTATCTACGAGCAGTACTTC
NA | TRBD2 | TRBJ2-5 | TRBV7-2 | CASSQRLAVNTGETQYF | TGTGCCAGCAGCCAGCGACTAGCGGTCAACACGGGGGAGACCCAGTACTTC
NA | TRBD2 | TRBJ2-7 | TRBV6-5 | CASRRTSGREQYF | TGTGCCAGCAGGAGGACTAGCGGGAGGGAGCAGTACTTC
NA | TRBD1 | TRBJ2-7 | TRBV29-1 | CSVEVKGRGNEQYF | TGCAGCGTTGAGGTTAAGGGCAGGGGGAACGAGCAGTACTTC
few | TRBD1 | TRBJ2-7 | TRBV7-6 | CASSLEEPRTGRFYEQYF | TGTGCCAGCAGCTTAGAGGAGCCCCGGACAGGGAGGTTCTACGAGCAGTACTTC
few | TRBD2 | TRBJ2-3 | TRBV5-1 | CASHTAGVGSTDTQYF | TGCGCCAGCCACACAGCGGGAGTTGGGAGCACAGATACGCAGTATTTT
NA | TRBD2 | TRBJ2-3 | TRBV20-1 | CSARWGPSGSSTQYF | TGCAGTGCTAGATGGGGCCCTAGCGGGAGTTCGACGCAGTATTTT
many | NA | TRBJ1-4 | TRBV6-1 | CAGDSTITSPFTNEKLFF | TGTGCCGGAGACAGCACTATCACCTCTCCCTTTACTAATGAAAAACTGTTTTTT
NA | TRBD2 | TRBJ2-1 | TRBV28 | CASSYSGRAGNEQFF | TGTGCCAGCAGCTATAGCGGGAGGGCGGGCAATGAGCAGTTCTTC
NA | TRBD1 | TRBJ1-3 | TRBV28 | CASRSRQGWNTIYF | TGTGCCAGCAGATCTCGACAGGGGTGGAACACCATATATTTT
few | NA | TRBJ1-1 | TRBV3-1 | CASSQGSSRAEAFF | TGTGCCAGCAGCCAAGGATCCTCGAGGGCTGAAGCTTTCTTT
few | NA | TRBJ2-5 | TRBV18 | CASSPKRQETQYF | TGTGCCAGCTCACCAAAGCGACAAGAGACCCAGTACTTC
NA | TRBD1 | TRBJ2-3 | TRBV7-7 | CASSFGQGPTDTQYF | TGTGCTAGCAGCTTTGGACAGGGCCCCACAGATACGCAGTATTTT
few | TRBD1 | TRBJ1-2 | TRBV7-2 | CASSQRQGAPYGYTF | TGTGCCAGCAGCCAGAGACAGGGGGCCCCCTATGGCTACACCTTC
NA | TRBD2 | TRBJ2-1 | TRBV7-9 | CASSLEGPAGGTREQFF | TGTGCCAGCAGCTTAGAGGGACCCGCGGGAGGGACTCGTGAGCAGTTCTTC
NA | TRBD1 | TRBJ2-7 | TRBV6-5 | CASSKDRGQLYEQYF | TGCGCCAGCAGTAAGGACAGGGGCCAACTTTACGAGCAGTACTTC
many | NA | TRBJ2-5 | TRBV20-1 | CSARNRALATQTQYF | TGCAGTGCTAGAAACAGGGCTCTGGCGACGCAGACCCAGTACTTC
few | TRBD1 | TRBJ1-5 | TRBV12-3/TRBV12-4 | CASSSSGQDIRPQHF | TGTGCCAGCAGTTCCTCGGGACAGGACATCCGGCCCCAGCATTTT
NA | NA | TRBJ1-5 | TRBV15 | CATSRDRPGSNQPQHF | TGTGCCACCAGCAGAGATAGGCCAGGAAGCAATCAGCCCCAGCATTTT
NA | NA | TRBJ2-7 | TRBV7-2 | CASSFKYEQYF | TGTGCCAGCAGCTTCAAATACGAGCAGTACTTC
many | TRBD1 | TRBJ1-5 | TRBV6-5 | CASRDRTANQPQHF | TGTGCCAGCAGGGACAGGACAGCCAATCAGCCCCAGCATTTT
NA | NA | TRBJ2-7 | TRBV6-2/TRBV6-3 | CASSYRVESYEQYF | TGTGCCAGCAGTTACCGCGTGGAATCCTACGAGCAGTACTTC
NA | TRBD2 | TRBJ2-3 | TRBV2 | CASSFPGLAPRADTQYF | TGTGCCAGCAGTTTCCCTGGACTAGCCCCGAGGGCAGATACGCAGTATTTT
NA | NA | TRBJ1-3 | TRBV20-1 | CSGLGVTGNTIYF | TGCAGTGGTCTTGGGGTAACTGGAAACACCATATATTTT